This entry concerns a single T cell receptor beta chain. The data derive from a study of sequential checkpoint blockade in melanoma. Whole-study context: First-line arms were nivolumab then ipilimumab, or the reverse, randomized 1:1. Each arm's sequence ended with maintenance nivolumab.

The CDR3 length is 16 residues. J lost 3 bases, V lost 2 bases, and 6 bases had no gene match. As for treatment: randomized to nivolumab then ipilimumab (arm A) or the reverse (arm B). Generated by immunoSEQ multiplex PCR, the TCRdb table keeps only in-frame clones and is missing some. The sample has some 13,000 clones; roughly 69% are singletons. The source is a human donor with melanoma. This chain links TRBV6-7 with TRBJ1-3, with 8 bases matching TRBD1. TRBV6-7 is known as an ORF, though its function is uncertain. The material sequenced was CD8+ T cells sorted from blood (inferred from file names), taken from a patient given nivolumab and ipilimumab in sequence. The chain's CDR3 is CASSYDRTGSGNTIYF. The CDR3 DNA is TGTGCCAGCAGTTACGATAGGACAGGGAGTGGAAACACCATATATTTT.